Listed below are T cell receptor beta chains from one sample, sequenced in a study of CD8 T cells in Susac syndrome. TCRdb used MiXCR to reprocess the immunoSEQ multiplex PCR reads, holding one entry per CDR3 protein. The repertoire holds 400,000 or so distinct CDR3 sequences, with more than 80% as singletons. The sample was CD8+ T cells from PBMCs. The receptors stem from a human donor with multiple sclerosis. CDR3s include the opening cysteine and the closing phenylalanine or tryptophan. The D gene is left open where the match is weak. Rows give clone size only sometimes, using once, few, many, or a class for an expanded clone.

TRBD1	-	TRBV9	TRBJ2-3	TGTGCCAGCAGCGAGGACAGGGGCACAGATACGCAGTATTTT	CASSEDRGTDTQYF
TRBD1	-	TRBV19	TRBJ1-2	TGTGCCAGCAGCCCGGGACAGGGGTACGGCTACACCTTC	CASSPGQGYGYTF
TRBD2	-	TRBV6-5	TRBJ2-1	TGTGCCAGCAGTTACCCGGGGACTAGCGGATCGTACAATGAGCAGTTCTTC	CASSYPGTSGSYNEQFF
-	-	TRBV9	TRBJ2-7	TGTGCCAGTAGTTTAACTGGGGACTTCAGCTCCTACGAGCAGTACTTC	CASSLTGDFSSYEQYF
TRBD2	few	TRBV30	TRBJ2-3	TGTGCCTGGAGTGTTGGGCTAGCGGGAGCTGGGAGCACAGATACGCAGTATTTT	CAWSVGLAGAGSTDTQYF
-	-	TRBV7-6	TRBJ2-3	TGTGCCAGCAGTCCAGCTTGGGGGGCGGGTGATACGCAGTATTTT	CASSPAWGAGDTQYF
TRBD1	-	TRBV19	TRBJ2-2	TGTGCCAGTAGTAGGGTCAGGGGGCGCGGGGAGCTGTTTTTT	CASSRVRGRGELFF
-	-	TRBV11-2	TRBJ1-1	TGTGCCAGCAGCTTAGTAATTGGGGGCGGCACTGAAGCTTTCTTT	CASSLVIGGGTEAFF
TRBD2	-	TRBV12-3/TRBV12-4	TRBJ2-1	TGTGCCAGCAGTCCCCCCAGCGGGGACAATGAGCAGTTCTTC	CASSPPSGDNEQFF
-	-	TRBV9	TRBJ2-7	TGTGCCAGCAGCGTAGGGGAGGAGTTATTCTACGAGCAGTACTTC	CASSVGEELFYEQYF
TRBD1	-	TRBV14	TRBJ2-2	TGTGCCAGCAGCCAAAACAGGGGACCTACCGGGGAGCTGTTTTTT	CASSQNRGPTGELFF
-	-	TRBV6-4	TRBJ2-1	TGTGCCAGCAGTGAGGGTCAACTAGAGGGGGGTGATGAGCAGTTCTTC	CASSEGQLEGGDEQFF
TRBD1	-	TRBV6-1	TRBJ1-1	TGTGCCAGCAGACAGGGGAGCCACACTGAAGCTTTCTTT	CASRQGSHTEAFF
-	few	TRBV21-1	TRBJ2-5	TGTGCCAGCAGCAAAGGGGCTATAGCCGGAGGGGAAGAGACCCAGTACTTC	CASSKGAIAGGEETQYF
-	-	TRBV27	TRBJ2-6	TGTGCCAGCGGACCTTTAGGGGCTGGGGCCAACGTCCTGACTTTC	CASGPLGAGANVLTF
TRBD1	-	TRBV4-1	TRBJ2-2	TGCGCCAGCAGAGACAGGGGTGGAACCGGGGAGCTGTTTTTT	CASRDRGGTGELFF
-	-	TRBV3-1	TRBJ1-5	TGTGCCAGCAGCCAAGACCCCGACAGAGATAGCAATCAGCCCCAGCATTTT	CASSQDPDRDSNQPQHF
TRBD1	-	TRBV30	TRBJ2-7	TGTGCCTGGAGGGACAGGGGGGGCTACGAGCAGTACTTC	CAWRDRGGYEQYF
-	few	TRBV7-7	TRBJ2-7	TGTGCTAGCAGCTTGCGGACAATTTCCTACGAGCAGTACTTC	CASSLRTISYEQYF
-	-	TRBV7-9	TRBJ1-2	TGTGCCAGCAGCTTAGGGGTGGACAGCAACTATGGCTACACCTTC	CASSLGVDSNYGYTF
-	-	TRBV20-1	TRBJ1-1	TGCAGTGCTCCTAGGTGGCAGGTGAACACTGAAGCTTTCTTT	CSAPRWQVNTEAFF
TRBD1	-	TRBV7-2	TRBJ1-3	TGTGCCAGCAGCTTAGTAACAGGGGTTTCTGGAAACACCATATATTTT	CASSLVTGVSGNTIYF
TRBD2	-	TRBV4-1	TRBJ2-1	TGCGCCAGCAGCCAAGTTTCGGGGGGACCGACTCGGAATGAGCAGTTCTTC	CASSQVSGGPTRNEQFF
-	-	TRBV6-1	TRBJ2-1	TGTGCCAGCAGTGAAGCGGCCGTAGAACCCTACAATGAGCAGTTCTTC	CASSEAAVEPYNEQFF
-	-	TRBV27	TRBJ1-2	TGTGCCAGCAGTTTAGTGGGAGGGGACTATGGCTACACCTTC	CASSLVGGDYGYTF
-	-	TRBV28	TRBJ2-1	TGTGCCAGCAGTATCATGAGGGACCCGGCCTACAATGAGCAGTTCTTC	CASSIMRDPAYNEQFF
-	once	TRBV6-5	TRBJ2-1	TGTGCCAGCAGTTACTCTGGCAGCACAGGTGAGCAGTTCTTC	CASSYSGSTGEQFF
-	-	TRBV20-1	TRBJ2-1	TGCAGTGCTAGGGGGCGGGGAACCTACAATGAGCAGTTCTTC	CSARGRGTYNEQFF
-	-	TRBV6-4	TRBJ2-3	TGTGCCAGCAGTGACTACCCGGGAGATACGCAGTATTTT	CASSDYPGDTQYF
-	-	TRBV4-2	TRBJ2-7	TGTGCCAGCAGCCAAGATAGTGGGATTATGTACGAGCAGTACTTC	CASSQDSGIMYEQYF
-	-	TRBV4-2	TRBJ2-7	TGTGCCAGCAGCCAAGATCAGGGGGGGGGTTCCTACGAGCAGTACTTC	CASSQDQGGGSYEQYF
-	-	TRBV5-1	TRBJ1-2	TGCGCCAGCAGCTTGGACTGGAACTATGGCTACACCTTC	CASSLDWNYGYTF
TRBD1	-	TRBV20-1	TRBJ2-7	TGCAGTGCTAGAGCCTTGACAGGGAGTTCCTACGAGCAGTACTTC	CSARALTGSSYEQYF
TRBD1	-	TRBV5-4	TRBJ2-7	TGTGCCAGCAACAGACAGGGGATCAACGAGCAGTACTTC	CASNRQGINEQYF
-	-	TRBV12-3/TRBV12-4	TRBJ1-3	TGTGCCAGCAGTCGACTGGACAGCTCTGGAAACACCATATATTTT	CASSRLDSSGNTIYF
-	-	TRBV29-1	TRBJ2-3	TGCAGCGTCGAAGGGGGACTACGGAAGCAGTATTTT	CSVEGGLRKQYF
-	-	TRBV19	TRBJ2-2	TGTGCCAGTAGTACCACGGACACCGGGGAGCTGTTTTTT	CASSTTDTGELFF